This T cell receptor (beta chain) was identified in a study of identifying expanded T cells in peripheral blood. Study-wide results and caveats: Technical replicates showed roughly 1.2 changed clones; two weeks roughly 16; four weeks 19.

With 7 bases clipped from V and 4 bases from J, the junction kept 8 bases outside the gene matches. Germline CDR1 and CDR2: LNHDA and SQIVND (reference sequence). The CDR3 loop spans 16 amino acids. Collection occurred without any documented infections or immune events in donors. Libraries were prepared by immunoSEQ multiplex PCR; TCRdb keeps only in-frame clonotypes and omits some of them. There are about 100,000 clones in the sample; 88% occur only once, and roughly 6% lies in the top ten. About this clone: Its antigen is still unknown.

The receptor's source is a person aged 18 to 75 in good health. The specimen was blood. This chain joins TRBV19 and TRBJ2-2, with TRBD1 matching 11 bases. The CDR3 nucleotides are TGTGCCAGTACCACGGACAGGGGGCTAGCCACCGGGGAGCTGTTTTTT. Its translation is CASTTDRGLATGELFF. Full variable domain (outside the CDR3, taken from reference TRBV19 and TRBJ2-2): DGGITQSPKYLFRKEGQNVTLSCEQNLNHDAMYWYRQDPGQGLRLIYYSQIVNDFQKGDIAEGYSVSREKKESFPLTVTSAQKNPTAFYLCASTTDRGLATGELFFGEGSRLTVL.